This T cell receptor beta chain was sequenced during a study of patients and donors after allogeneic stem cell transplantation. TCRdb passed the RT-PCR reads through MiXCR, listing each CDR3 protein once. The data contain around 150,000 distinct CDR3 sequences, 30% to 45% of them singletons. The sample consisted of blood, either unsorted or a sorted T cell fraction (not recorded which). The clonotype was recovered from a human donor who was either an allogeneic HSCT recipient or a stem cell or donor lymphocyte infusion donor (not recorded which). It is not recorded whose cells these are; they may come from a transplant donor.

The CDR3: CAISSKGQGINEQFF. The CDR3 DNA reads TGTGCCATCAGTTCAAAGGGACAGGGGATCAATGAGCAGTTCTTC. The chain employs TRBV10-3 and TRBJ2-1; 10 positions match TRBD1. J was trimmed by 6 bases and V by 5 bases; bases with no gene match: 7. CDR1 and CDR2 (germline): ENHRY, SYGVKD. This CDR3 contains 15 residues.